Listed below are T cell receptor beta chains from one sample, sequenced in a study of T cell responses to AZD1222 COVID-19 vaccine. TCRdb's table, derived via immunoSEQ multiplex PCR, lists solely in-frame clones and lacks some. The sample has about 79,000 clones; around 81% are singletons. Sequenced here: peripheral blood, sampled on day 0 of AZD1222 vaccination. These receptors all stem from an adult in good health. CDR3s include the opening cysteine and the closing phenylalanine or tryptophan.

V gene | CDR3 protein
TRBV28 | CASSLGHGEAFF
TRBV7-8 | CASSLLDDTDTQYF
TRBV28 | CASRRVYNSPLHF
TRBV27 | CASSWGQGARGYTF
TRBV19 | CASSAPFGYEQYF
TRBV28 | CASSPGGPLRGYTF
TRBV7-2 | CASSLGASGVSYEQYF
TRBV29-1 | CSASPGPAANEKLFF
TRBV5-4 | CASSLEGGNNSPLHF
TRBV7-9 | CASSEGGGMNTGELFF
TRBV5-1 | CASSRLAGVNEQFF
TRBV5-1 | CASSLAAAAEREKLFF
TRBV10-3 | CAIARPQQTDTQYF
TRBV14 | CASSSPDHFSGNTIYF
TRBV2 | CASSLRDSGSPLHF
TRBV18 | CASSSDTGRTNTEAFF
TRBV3-1/TRBV3-2 | CASSPQWGGDEQFF
TRBV2 | CASSDNGGGLGAQHF
TRBV5-8 | CASSIGPVNYGYTF
TRBV4-1 | CASSQEATTRGEQFF
TRBV19 | CASSIVAFGNTEAFF
TRBV11-3 | CASSLDRNTEAFF
TRBV28 | CASSSPRSLKETQYF
TRBV2 | CASLLSQANSEAFF
TRBV6-1 | CASSAQGLVLNSPLHF
TRBV7-8 | CASSLSRDRGHF
TRBV7-8 | CASSRGDRSDQPQHF
TRBV10-3 | CAISESGTSTDTQYF
TRBV19 | CASSILGRGRDTEAFF
TRBV6-4 | CASRMTGRAVQETQYF
TRBV2 | CASSEWGAVKGYTF
TRBV19 | CASSLGIVNTEAFF
TRBV6-5 | CASTRTGSGYTF
TRBV27 | CASGGRSGTEAFF
TRBV19 | CASNGIGQDPVPQHF
TRBV30 | CAWSPQGPNYGYTF
TRBV5-4 | CASSSEEGAVTGELFF
TRBV4-2 | CASSQGSGLAATDTQYF
TRBV18 | CASSPGESDRRLFF
TRBV19 | CASTLDRGTYNEQFF
TRBV10-1 | CASSERGAGHSEAFF
TRBV15 | CATSRGIGTSGSTDTQYF
TRBV15 | CATASAYYNEQFF
TRBV2 | CASSAWGDSMNTEAFF
TRBV3-1/TRBV3-2 | CASSPTLSSGVYNEQFF
TRBV3-1/TRBV3-2 | CASSQGGGYTF
TRBV2 | CASTKRGTSGYEQYF
TRBV27 | CASNISPDGQETQYF
TRBV7-2 | CASSLGLRYEQYF
TRBV7-8 | CASSIEQGNTEAFF
TRBV10-2 | CASSEPLAGVNTGELFF